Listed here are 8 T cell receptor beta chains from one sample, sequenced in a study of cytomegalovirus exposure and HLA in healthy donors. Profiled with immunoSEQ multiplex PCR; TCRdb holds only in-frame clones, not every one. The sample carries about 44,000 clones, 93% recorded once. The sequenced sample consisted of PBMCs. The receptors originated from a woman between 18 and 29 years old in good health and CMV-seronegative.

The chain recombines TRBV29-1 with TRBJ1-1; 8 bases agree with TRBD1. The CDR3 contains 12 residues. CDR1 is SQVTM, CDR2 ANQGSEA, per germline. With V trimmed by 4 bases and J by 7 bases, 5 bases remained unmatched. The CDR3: CSVAQGGDEAFF. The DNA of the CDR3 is TGCAGCGTTGCACAGGGGGGGGATGAAGCTTTCTTT.

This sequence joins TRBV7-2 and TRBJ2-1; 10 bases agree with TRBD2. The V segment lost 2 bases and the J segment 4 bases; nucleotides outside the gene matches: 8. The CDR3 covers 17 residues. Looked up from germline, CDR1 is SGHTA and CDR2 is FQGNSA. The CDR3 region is CASSLTPSGSTYNEQFF. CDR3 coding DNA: TGTGCCAGCAGCTTAACCCCTAGCGGGAGTACATACAATGAGCAGTTCTTC.

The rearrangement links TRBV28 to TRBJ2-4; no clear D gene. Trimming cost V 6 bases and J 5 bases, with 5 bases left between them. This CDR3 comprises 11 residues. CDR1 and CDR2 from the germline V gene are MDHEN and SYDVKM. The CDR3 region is CASSSENIQYF. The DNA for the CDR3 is TGTGCCAGCAGCTCAGAAAACATTCAGTACTTC.

CDR3 residues: CAISESMSLGYTF. CDR3 bases: TGTGCCATCAGTGAGTCGATGAGCCTCGGCTACACCTTC. The V and J genes are TRBV10-3 and TRBJ1-2, with D unresolved. Trimming removed 0 bases at V and 8 bases at J, with 10 bases between. This CDR3 is 13 amino acids long. Germline CDR1 is ENHRY and CDR2 is SYGVKD.

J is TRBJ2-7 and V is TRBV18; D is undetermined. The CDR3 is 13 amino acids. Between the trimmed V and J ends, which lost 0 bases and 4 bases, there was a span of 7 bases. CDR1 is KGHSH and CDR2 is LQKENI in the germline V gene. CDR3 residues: CASSPPDTYEQYF. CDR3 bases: TGTGCCAGCTCACCACCCGACACATACGAGCAGTACTTC.

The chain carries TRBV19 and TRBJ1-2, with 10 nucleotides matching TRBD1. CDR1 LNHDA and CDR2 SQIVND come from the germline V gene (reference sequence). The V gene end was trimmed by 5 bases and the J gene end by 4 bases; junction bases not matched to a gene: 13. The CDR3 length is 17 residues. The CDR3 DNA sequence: TGTGCCAGTAGTTACCGGGACAGGGGTATCAGAGGCTATGGCTACACCTTC. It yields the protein CASSYRDRGIRGYGYTF.

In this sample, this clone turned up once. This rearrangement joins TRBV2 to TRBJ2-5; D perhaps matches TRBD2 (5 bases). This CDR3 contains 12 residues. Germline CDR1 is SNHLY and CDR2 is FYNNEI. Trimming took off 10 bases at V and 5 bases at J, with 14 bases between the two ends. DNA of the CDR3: TGTGCCACGGGTACTAGACGGGAGACCCAGTACTTC. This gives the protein CATGTRRETQYF.

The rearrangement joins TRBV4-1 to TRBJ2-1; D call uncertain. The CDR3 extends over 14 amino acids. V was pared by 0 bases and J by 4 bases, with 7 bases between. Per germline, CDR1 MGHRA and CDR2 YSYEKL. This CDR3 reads CASSQEWLYNEQFF. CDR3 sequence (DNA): TGCGCCAGCAGCCAAGAATGGCTTTACAATGAGCAGTTCTTC.